This T cell receptor beta chain was identified during a study of shared clonotypes between healthy human individuals. The CDR3 totals 16 residues. V lost 0 bases to trimming and J lost 3 bases, with 15 bases between them. Germline-derived CDR1 and CDR2 are LGHNA and YSLEER. Per the original data handling: ImmunoSEQ supplied junction-only sequences lacking quality scores, so filtering was different. Profiled with immunoSEQ multiplex PCR; TCRdb holds only in-frame clones, not every one. V, J and clone size were drawn from that table, and D and trimming were deduced from the DNA. The sample records about 2.3 million clones, roughly 93% being singletons.

V is TRBV4-3 and J is TRBJ2-7; possibly TRBD1 or TRBD2 for D (5 bases each). The source is a man between 18 and 29 years old in good health. Some clones in this sample may be carry-over from other donors' samples. Sequencing was carried out using naive CD4+ T cells from PBMCs. Subset of the sample: CD45RA+ positively selected. This CDR3 is CASSQDVGRVGYEQYF. The CDR3 DNA follows: TGCGCCAGCAGCCAAGATGTGGGGCGGGTCGGCTACGAGCAGTACTTC.